The T cell receptor beta chain under discussion was sequenced for a study of CD8 T cells in Susac syndrome. RNA totalling roughly 0.5 to 1 ug underwent reverse transcription with random hexamers. An immunoSEQ multiplex PCR generated amplified TCR beta CDR3 products spanning 54 Vbeta and 13 Jbeta. Each CDR3 protein is one row after TCRdb ran MiXCR on the immunoSEQ multiplex PCR reads. The table includes 120,000 or so distinct CDR3 sequences, around 95% detected once. This CDR3 region has 16 residues. Trimming pared 0 bases from V and 8 bases from J, leaving 17 bases between. Germline loops: CDR1 MRHNA, CDR2 SNTAGT. The TEMRA cells underwent FACS enrichment, while the CD8+ and CD4+ T cells underwent negative isolation. Study-wide findings and caveats: CD8+ clones in Susac expanded most in TEMRA cells and active patients.

With respect to this clonotype: The antigen remains unidentified.

The V gene is TRBV6-4, the J gene TRBJ2-1, with D possibly TRBD2 on 7 matching bases. This clonotype originated in a human donor with Susac syndrome. The material sequenced was CD8+ T cells from PBMCs. In DNA, the CDR3 is TGTGCCAGCAGTGACTCAATAGGGGGGGGCTTGGATGAGCAGTTCTTC. Its protein product is CASSDSIGGGLDEQFF.